This TCR beta chain was identified in a study of a mutant IDH1 vaccine in newly diagnosed glioma. Germline trimming cut 1 base from V and 6 bases from J; bases unmatched to any gene: 6. CDR3 size: 14 residues. Germline CDR1 reads SGHAT; CDR2 reads FQNNGV. Time point reported: baseline, week 1 (first vaccination visit). Indicated treatment: pre-vaccination baseline after standard-of-care therapy. Using immunoSEQ multiplex PCR, the repertoire was profiled, and TCRdb retains in-frame clones only, with some absent. The sample holds around 18,000 clones, just under 97% seen once. This sample comprised peripheral blood mononuclear cells (PBMCs), obtained from a glioma patient treated with radiotherapy, temozolomide or both. This TCR was sampled from a woman in her late teens or twenties with glioma. Some clones in this sample may be carry-over from other donors' samples. This chain joins TRBV11-2 and TRBJ2-7, with 7 bases identical to TRBD1. The CDR3 DNA is TGTGCCAGCAGCTTAGTAGCCAAGGGGGCCGAGCAGTACTTC. It is translated as CASSLVAKGAEQYF.